The present T cell receptor beta chain was sequenced within a study of monozygotic twins with inflammatory bowel disease. The CDR3 consists of 15 residues. Germline V CDR1 and CDR2: SGHDT, YYEEEE. TCRdb reprocessed the 5' RACE reads and stores each CDR3 protein as one record, lacking DNA. The sample table sets out roughly 150,000 distinct CDR3 sequences. The chain uses TRBV5-6 and TRBJ2-2. The sample comprised blood. The TCR originated in a human donor with ulcerative colitis or Crohn's disease, or a healthy co-twin of an affected twin (not recorded which). CDR3 region: CASSLPQSNTGELFF.